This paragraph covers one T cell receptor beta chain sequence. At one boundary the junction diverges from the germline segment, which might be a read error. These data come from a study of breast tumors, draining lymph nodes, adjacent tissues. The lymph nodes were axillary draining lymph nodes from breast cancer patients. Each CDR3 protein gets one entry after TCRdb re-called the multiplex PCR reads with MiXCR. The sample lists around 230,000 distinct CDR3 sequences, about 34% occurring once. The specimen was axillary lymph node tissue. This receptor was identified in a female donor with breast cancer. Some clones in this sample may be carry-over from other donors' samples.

CDR3 protein: CASSFPSGRDRGLNEQFF. Written as DNA, the CDR3 is TGTGCTAGCAGCTTTCCCAGCGGGCGGGACAGGGGGCTCAATGAGCAGTTCTTC. The gene calls are TRBV7-7 and TRBJ2-1; 12 nucleotides match TRBD1. The CDR3 totals 18 residues. Germline loops: CDR1 SSHAT, CDR2 FNYEAQ (reference sequence).